The source of this T cell receptor (beta chain) is a study of post-analysis software for immune sequencing data (dated by TCRdb to between 2015 and 2016). Turning to the overall study: Disease courses on record covered relapsing-remitting, secondary progressive and progressive-relapsing multiple sclerosis, though some patients had no subtype annotation. The multiple sclerosis patient repertoires were compared with about a dozen previously published healthy control repertoires from donors aged about 6 to 26 years. A subset of samples was prepared in parallel using single-end sample barcoding, then pooled and co-amplified after Illumina adapter ligation. On the study overall, not on this receptor specifically: The multiple sclerosis patient group was slightly younger than the control group. Normalized Chao1 diversity was significantly lower in multiple sclerosis patients than controls, suggesting substantial peripheral T-cell clonal expansion. Significantly higher frequencies in patients than in controls were found for about 5 TRBV segments, including TRBV5-6, TRBV5-1 and TRBV20-1. Direct clustering with F measure showed strong co-clustering of samples prepared in the same batch, prompting a batch-effect correction.

A few counts support this clonotype. It has no known antigen specificity. No base-level quality is on record; no much larger clone is a single base apart. From the cysteine up to the phenylalanine, the CDR3 has a length of 15 residues. The retained sequence is limited to the CDR3, 45 bases, with the frame set at the first base. V lost 6 bases and J lost 2 bases, and the count of bases not matched to a germline gene is 6. Via the germline V gene, CDR1 is MNHEY and CDR2 SVGAGI. The library came from PCR. The data were produced on an Illumina HiSeq 2500. To reduce PCR and sequencing biases, unique molecular identifiers were built into the TCR beta cDNA libraries. Per 1 to 10 million input T cells, approximately 500,000 cDNA molecules were obtained, such that each molecule approximated one T cell. The patient libraries were prepared and sequenced using the same protocol as the earlier healthy control dataset. Within a given batch, samples were prepared together, multiplexed and sequenced on the same HiSeq lane. Turning to the authors' computational methods: MIGEC was used to process the raw barcoded reads, and molecular identifier groups with only a single read were discarded before consensus assembly and CDR3 extraction. VDJtools was used for post-analysis of the clonotype tables, and diversity was normalized by down-sampling every dataset to the size of the smallest sample. To correct batch-related cross-sample contamination, repertoire overlap clustering matched CDR3 amino acid sequences but not nucleotide sequences. The raw public data were reprocessed by TCRdb itself: fastp quality trimming at Q25, MiXCR clonotype calling, in-frame beta chains only. Rows merge per CDR3 protein into single entries with the most common DNA and genes. It is TCRdb's table, rather than the study itself, that gives the V and J calls and clone size. A total of 650,000 to 900,000 distinct CDR3 sequences appear in this sample, more than 45% of them only once. The ten largest make up 4.9% of the sample.

TCR beta repertoires were profiled from peripheral blood of some 13 young patients with multiple sclerosis to demonstrate the VDJtools post-analysis software. Multiple sclerosis patients were children and adolescents aged about 6 to 16 years. This TCR came from a girl under 18 with multiple sclerosis. The material sequenced was blood. The chain uses TRBV6-5 and TRBJ2-3; TRBD1 lines up with 9 middle nucleotides. The CDR3 region: CASRYTGGSTDTQYF. The DNA sequence is given as TGTGCCAGCAGATATACAGGGGGCTCCACAGATACGCAGTATTTT.